This T cell receptor beta chain was identified during a study of human T cells and chemical hapten exposure. Trimming cost V 6 bases and J 2 bases, with 4 bases left between them. Germline CDR1 is ENHRY and CDR2 is SYGVKD. CDR3 length: 12 amino acids. This clonotype was recorded at least ten times. From the RACE reads, TCRdb called clonotypes with MiXCR, one entry per CDR3 protein. Of about 380,000 distinct CDR3 sequences in the sample, nearly 5% were seen once. Described time point: patch test 1, 2 weeks after DPC sensitization. Treatment of the sample: therapeutic diphenylcyclopropenone sensitization with weekly scalp DPC.

The input for sequencing was whole blood, taken in connection with sensitization to the hapten diphenylcyclopropenone (DPC). The receptor's source is a woman aged 50 to 60 with alopecia areata. Some clones in this sample may be carry-over from other donors' samples. The rearrangement uses TRBV10-3 and TRBJ2-2; D ambiguous. The CDR3 DNA is TGTGCCATCAGCTACAACACCGGGGAGCTGTTTTTT. Translating gives CAISYNTGELFF.